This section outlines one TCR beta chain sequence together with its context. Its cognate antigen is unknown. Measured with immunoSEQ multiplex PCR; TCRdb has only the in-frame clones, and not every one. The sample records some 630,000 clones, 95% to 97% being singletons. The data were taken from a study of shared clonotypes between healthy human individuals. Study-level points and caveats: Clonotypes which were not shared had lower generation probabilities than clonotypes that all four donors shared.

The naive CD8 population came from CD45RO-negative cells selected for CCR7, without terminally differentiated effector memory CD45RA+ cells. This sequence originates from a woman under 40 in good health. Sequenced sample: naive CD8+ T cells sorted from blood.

The CDR3 is CASSLSWGNYYEQYF. CDR3 nucleotides: TGTGCCAGCAGTTTATCGTGGGGGAATTACTACGAGCAGTACTTC. V gene TRBV27 combines with J gene TRBJ2-7; possibly TRBD1 or TRBD2 for D (5 bases each). Deletions cut 0 bases from V and 3 bases from J, with 12 bases between. This CDR3 spans 15 amino acids. The germline V gene encodes CDR1 MNHEY and CDR2 SMNVEV (reference sequence).